These 16 T cell receptor beta chains came from one sample sequenced in a study of blood T cell repertoires in COVID-19. Assay: immunoSEQ multiplex PCR; the TCRdb copy retains only in-frame clones and omits some. Of about 200,000 clones listed, roughly 84% are singletons. Sequencing used PBMCs or T cells enriched from blood (not recorded which). The receptors were gathered from a middle-aged man who had recovered from COVID-19.

This clone was seen only once. This rearrangement joins TRBV21-1 to TRBJ2-1; TRBD2, the table's D call, was not compared with the DNA. TRBV21-1 is a recognized pseudogene. The CDR3 has 11 amino acids. CDR3 DNA sequence: TGTGCCAGCACCCTTTACAATGAGCAGTTCTTC. Its protein is CASTLYNEQFF.

The V gene is TRBV7-9, the J gene TRBJ2-7, with 7 bases lining up with TRBD1. This CDR3 is 14 amino acids long. V trimming: 5 bases; J trimming: 5 bases; junction bases outside the gene matches: 9. In germline, CDR1 is SEHNR, CDR2 FQNEAQ (reference sequence). The CDR3 DNA sequence: TGTGCCAGCAGCCAGACAGGGAGTCCGGACGAGCAGTACTTC. Encoded protein: CASSQTGSPDEQYF.

V and J are TRBV19 and TRBJ1-5; no firm D call. This CDR3 contains 13 residues. Trimming took 9 bases from V and 4 from J, leaving 13 bases between them. Germline assignment: CDR1 LNHDA and CDR2 SQIVND (reference sequence). The CDR3 DNA reads TGTGCCAGCGCCCCCGACTGGAATCAGCCCCAGCATTTT. It translates to CASAPDWNQPQHF.

The chain employs TRBV5-1 and TRBJ1-1, with a weak D call TRBD1 (6 bases). Trimming removed 4 bases at V and 6 bases at J, with 19 bases between. This CDR3 is built from 15 residues. Germline lookup yields CDR1 SGHRS and CDR2 YFSETQ. The CDR3 is CASSPGTQGIPEAFF. DNA of the CDR3: TGCGCCAGCAGCCCCGGGACGCAGGGGATCCCTGAAGCTTTCTTT.

The CDR3 coding sequence is TGCAGCGTTACCACATGGAACACTGAAGCTTTCTTT. Translation: CSVTTWNTEAFF. This chain uses TRBV29-1 with TRBJ1-1; D is undetermined. In germline, CDR1 is SQVTM, CDR2 ANQGSEA. The germline V and J ends were trimmed by 5 bases and 1 base, with 8 bases remaining between them. The CDR3 contains 12 residues.

The J gene is TRBJ2-3, the V gene TRBV28; 8 nucleotides agree with TRBD2. The V segment lost 5 bases and the J segment 4 bases; nucleotides outside the gene matches: 5. This CDR3 region has 14 residues. CDR1 MDHEN and CDR2 SYDVKM come from the germline V gene. CDR3 nucleotide sequence: TGTGCCAGCAGTAGGACTAGCATGCCAGATACGCAGTATTTT. Protein: CASSRTSMPDTQYF.

The chain couples TRBV28 to TRBJ1-1; 7 nucleotides align to TRBD1. Per germline, CDR1 MDHEN and CDR2 SYDVKM. V lost 6 bases to trimming and J lost 5 bases; unmatched junction nucleotides: 6. CDR3 length equals 13 residues. The CDR3 region has the DNA TGTGCCAGCAGACCCGCACAGGGGACTGAAGCTTTCTTT. Translation: CASRPAQGTEAFF.

This CDR3 reads CASSAAGQIEAFF. CDR3 in DNA: TGTGCCAGCAGCGCCGCTGGACAGATTGAAGCTTTCTTT. The rearrangement joins TRBV6-5 to TRBJ1-1; D may be TRBD1 (6 bases). Deletions cut 6 bases from V and 7 bases from J, with 15 bases between. Germline V gene data show CDR1 as MNHEY and CDR2 as SVGAGI. This CDR3 contains 13 residues.

The V gene is TRBV29-1, the J gene TRBJ1-4; TRBD1 matches at 10 bases. Per the germline V gene, CDR1 is SQVTM and CDR2 is ANQGSEA. J gave up 8 bases and V 4 bases, and 10 bases lay outside the gene matches. The CDR3 is 15 residues long. The CDR3 here is CSVAYRQGALEKLFF. CDR3 in DNA: TGCAGCGTTGCCTACCGACAGGGGGCGCTGGAAAAACTGTTTTTT.

The chain is built from TRBV11-2 and TRBJ1-2; the D is unclear. Trimming took off 2 bases at V and 0 bases at J, with 19 bases between the two ends. In germline, CDR1 is SGHAT, CDR2 FQNNGV. The CDR3 contains 18 residues. The CDR3 bases are TGTGCCAGCAGCTTATCCGACGGCGGACTAGCGTCTAACTATGGCTACACCTTC. This sequence encodes CASSLSDGGLASNYGYTF.

This chain connects TRBV28 to TRBJ1-2; 7 bases are shared with TRBD1. Germline V gene data show CDR1 as MDHEN and CDR2 as SYDVKM. The CDR3 spans 16 residues. V gave up 5 bases and J gave up 6 bases; unmatched junction bases: 15. CDR3 in amino acids: CASSLVGQEYRNGYTF. The CDR3 nucleotides are TGTGCCAGCAGTCTGGTAGGACAGGAGTACAGGAATGGCTACACCTTC.

The chain combines TRBV10-3 with TRBJ1-1, with 9 bases aligning to TRBD1. The V gene end was trimmed by 4 bases and the J gene end by 3 bases; junction bases not matched to a gene: 9. Germline V CDR1 and CDR2: ENHRY, SYGVKD. The CDR3 has 16 residues. The CDR3 protein is CAISGVRTGEDTEAFF. CDR3 DNA: TGTGCCATCAGTGGGGTTCGGACAGGGGAGGACACTGAAGCTTTCTTT.

The chain employs TRBV18 and TRBJ2-5; D remains ambiguous. Per germline, CDR1 KGHSH and CDR2 LQKENI. Trimming left V 0 bases short and J 4 bases short, with 3 bases between. This CDR3 has 12 amino acids. CDR3 coding DNA: TGTGCCAGCTCACCACCCGGAGAGACCCAGTACTTC. Protein sequence: CASSPPGETQYF.

In its sample, this clone was seen a few times. The chain carries TRBV10-2 and TRBJ1-2; D gene unclear. V was trimmed by 2 bases and J by 4 bases, leaving 11 bases between them. Per the germline V gene, CDR1 is WSHSY and CDR2 is SAAADI. This CDR3 comprises 14 residues. The CDR3, as DNA: TGCGCCAGCAGTGAGCACAGCGGGCCCTATGGCTACACCTTC. The encoded protein is CASSEHSGPYGYTF.

The rearrangement links TRBV11-2 to TRBJ2-2; TRBD2 agrees at 9 bases. V trimming: 0 bases; J trimming: 4 bases; junction bases outside the gene matches: 3. Germline V CDR1 and CDR2: SGHAT, FQNNGV. The CDR3 loop spans 16 amino acids. This CDR3 is CASSLELAGTTGELFF. The CDR3 coding sequence is TGTGCCAGCAGCTTAGAGCTAGCGGGGACCACCGGGGAGCTGTTTTTT.

The chain links TRBV5-6 to TRBJ1-2; D might be TRBD1 (5 bases). Per germline, CDR1 SGHDT and CDR2 YYEEEE. Trimming shortened V by 2 bases and J by 6 bases, and 11 bases separated the two germline ends. This CDR3 contains 13 residues. The CDR3 sequence is CASSLRGGDGYTF. The CDR3 bases are TGTGCCAGCAGCTTACGGGGGGGTGATGGCTACACCTTC.